This T cell receptor beta chain was observed in a study of blood T cell repertoires in COVID-19. Sequencing was performed with immunoSEQ multiplex PCR; in TCRdb, only in-frame clones are kept and a portion is missing. The sample contains 80,000 to 95,000 clones, over 70% of which appear only once. The CDR3 extends over 14 amino acids. Trimming took 5 bases from V and 2 from J; bases not matched to a gene: 4. CDR1 is SQVTM, CDR2 ANQGSEA, per germline. The sequenced sample was peripheral blood. This chain connects TRBV29-1 to TRBJ2-1; 9 positions agree with TRBD2. The TCR was taken from a man aged 80 or over with active or convalescent COVID-19. CDR3 region: CSVLRGGPYNEQFF. CDR3 sequence (DNA): TGCAGCGTTTTGCGGGGGGGCCCCTACAATGAGCAGTTCTTC.